A single sample gave rise to the 8 T cell receptor beta chains below, sequenced in a study of CD8 T cells in Susac syndrome. Reverse transcription used roughly 0.5 to 1 ug RNA and random hexamers. TCRdb re-called the immunoSEQ multiplex PCR reads through MiXCR, storing one row per CDR3 protein. The profile shows 150,000 to 180,000 distinct CDR3 sequences, 85% to 95% of them singletons. The sequencing sample was made of CD4+ T cells from PBMCs. These receptor sequences come from a human donor with Susac syndrome.

The chain links TRBV20-1 to TRBJ1-5; D uncertain. This CDR3 is built from 16 residues. Germline CDR1 reads DFQATT; CDR2 reads SNEGSKA (reference sequence). V lost 0 bases and J 0 bases, leaving 12 bases between the germline ends. CDR3 DNA: TGCAGTGCTAGAGATACCGGACGATATAGCAATCAGCCCCAGCATTTT. Amino acid sequence: CSARDTGRYSNQPQHF.

The V call is TRBV29-1, the J call TRBJ1-5; 9 bases are shared with TRBD1. The CDR3 runs to 15 residues. Germline V gives CDR1 SQVTM, CDR2 ANQGSEA. J gave up 8 bases and V 4 bases, and 12 bases lay outside the gene matches. The CDR3 sequence: CSVAEGTGYIEPQHF. The CDR3 DNA is TGCAGCGTTGCCGAGGGGACAGGGTATATTGAGCCCCAGCATTTT. Together with reference TRBV29-1 and TRBJ1-5, the CDR3 gives the full variable domain: SAVISQKPSRDICQRGTSLTIQCQVDSQVTMMFWYRQQPGQSLTLIATANQGSEATYESGFVIDKFPISRPNLTFSTLTVSNMSPEDSSIYLCSVAEGTGYIEPQHFGDGTRLSIL.

The chain employs TRBV6-5 and TRBJ1-4; D is undetermined. The germline V gene has CDR1 MNHEY and CDR2 SVGAGI. The V and J ends lost 6 bases and 3 bases respectively, with 8 bases between them. This CDR3 spans 13 amino acids. This CDR3 is CASSRTSNEKLFF. CDR3 bases: TGTGCCAGCAGCCGGACCTCTAATGAAAAACTGTTTTTT.

The gene calls are TRBV18 and TRBJ2-7, with TRBD2 as a possible D gene (8 bases). Between the trimmed V and J ends, which lost 3 bases and 4 bases, there was a span of 16 bases. The CDR3 runs to 15 residues. CDR1 and CDR2 (germline): KGHSH, LQKENI. The DNA of the CDR3 is TGTGCCAGCTCACCGGGACAGCGGGGGATTTACGAGCAGTACTTC. Amino acid sequence: CASSPGQRGIYEQYF.

The chain recombines TRBV23-1 with TRBJ1-2; D possibly corresponds to TRBD1 (5 bases). TRBV23-1 is treated as an ORF (open reading frame) with a function not yet certain. With 1 base removed from V and 5 bases from J, the gap between germline ends came to 23 bases. The CDR3 loop spans 18 amino acids. The CDR3 spells CASSQLEISRGPKYGYTF. CDR3 bases: TGCGCCAGCAGTCAATTGGAAATATCTAGGGGACCGAAATATGGCTACACCTTC.

This clonotype was seen a single time. The chain uses TRBV7-9 and TRBJ2-3, with TRBD2 as a possible D gene (6 bases). This CDR3 contains 17 residues. Germline V gene lookup returns CDR1 SEHNR and CDR2 FQNEAQ (reference sequence). Trimming took 6 bases from V and 0 from J, leaving 19 bases between them. This chain's CDR3 is CASSSLWRGPSTDTQYF. CDR3 bases: TGTGCCAGCAGTTCTCTTTGGCGGGGCCCTAGCACAGATACGCAGTATTTT. Filled out from reference TRBV7-9 and TRBJ2-3, the complete variable domain reads DTGVSQNPRHKITKRGQNVTFRCDPISEHNRLYWYRQTLGQGPEFLTYFQNEAQLEKSRLLSDRFSAERPKGSFSTLEIQRTEQGDSAMYLCASSSLWRGPSTDTQYFGPGTRLTVL.

The chain uses TRBV29-1 and TRBJ2-1; D is ambiguous. The CDR3 runs to 11 residues. The V gene lost 0 bases and the J gene lost 15 bases, with 12 bases spanning the gap. Germline CDR1 is SQVTM and CDR2 is ANQGSEA. The CDR3 is CSVEDLSVPFF. The CDR3 DNA sequence: TGCAGCGTTGAAGATCTCAGTGTGCCGTTCTTC.

The chain links TRBV4-3 to TRBJ1-4, with D possibly TRBD1 on 5 matching bases. The CDR3 totals 15 residues. Germline assignment: CDR1 LGHNA and CDR2 YSLEER. Trimming took off 0 bases at V and 11 bases at J, with 16 bases between the two ends. This CDR3 is CASSQEMQGVGKLFF. DNA for the CDR3: TGCGCCAGCAGCCAAGAGATGCAGGGCGTCGGGAAACTGTTTTTT.